These T cell receptor beta chains were read from a single sample in a study of T-cell memory formation after mild COVID-19. TCRdb itself ran the 5' RACE reads through MiXCR, one entry per CDR3 protein. This repertoire shows approximately 150,000 distinct CDR3 sequences, 10% to 15% found once; its top ten account for about 3.3%. Specimen: PBMCs or a T cell subset sorted from them (not recorded which). These TCRs come from a man between 18 and 35 years old who had mild COVID-19 (a few samples of this study predate the infection). Cell type and time point are not known. The CDR3 runs from the conserved cysteine through the conserved F or W. Each record gives: clone size, J gene, CDR3 length, V gene, CDR3 protein. Rows may omit the clone size; those that give it use once, few, many or a size class.

abundance: -
j_gene: TRBJ2-1
len: 16
v_gene: TRBV5-6
CDR3aa: CASRWGSSGVGNEQFF

abundance: -
j_gene: TRBJ2-2
len: 13
v_gene: TRBV12-3/TRBV12-4
CDR3aa: CASVRVFTGELFF

abundance: few
j_gene: TRBJ2-3
len: 14
v_gene: TRBV20-1
CDR3aa: CSAALAGGPDTQYF

abundance: -
j_gene: TRBJ2-3
len: 15
v_gene: TRBV9
CDR3aa: CASSVAGASTDTQYF

abundance: few
j_gene: TRBJ1-2
len: 15
v_gene: TRBV20-1
CDR3aa: CSARESGGRGYGYTF

abundance: few
j_gene: TRBJ2-2
len: 11
v_gene: TRBV20-1
CDR3aa: CSAISTGELFF

abundance: -
j_gene: TRBJ2-7
len: 15
v_gene: TRBV2
CDR3aa: CASSEMAGVVYEQYF

abundance: few
j_gene: TRBJ2-1
len: 16
v_gene: TRBV9
CDR3aa: CASSASQAGGQDEQFF

abundance: -
j_gene: TRBJ2-1
len: 15
v_gene: TRBV7-3
CDR3aa: CASSPPGSSYNEQFF

abundance: many
j_gene: TRBJ2-2
len: 16
v_gene: TRBV7-2
CDR3aa: CASLSQAGGETGELFF

abundance: -
j_gene: TRBJ2-5
len: 12
v_gene: TRBV29-1
CDR3aa: CSARLVQETQYF

abundance: few
j_gene: TRBJ1-2
len: 16
v_gene: TRBV7-3
CDR3aa: CASSLGRGTPNYGYTF